These T cell receptor beta chains were read from a single sample in a study of cytomegalovirus exposure and HLA in healthy donors. The assay was immunoSEQ multiplex PCR, and TCRdb's table has in-frame clones only and misses some. The sample has roughly 120,000 clones, more than 65% seen once. Sequenced material: PBMCs. These receptors were collected from a woman in her sixties in good health and CMV-seropositive. Both conserved end residues are part of each CDR3. The order of the fields is CDR3 length, V gene, J gene, CDR3 protein.

>14|TRBV7-2|TRBJ1-1
CASSVRGGNTEAFF
>13|TRBV7-9|TRBJ2-7
CASSFIQINEQYF
>15|TRBV27|TRBJ1-2
CASSSPGEGIWGYTF
>14|TRBV13|TRBJ1-1
CASSPGTEKSEAFF
>17|TRBV9|TRBJ1-3
CASSPGGRNRAGNTIYF
>12|TRBV29-1|TRBJ1-1
CSVDNGNTEAFF
>15|TRBV7-6|TRBJ2-5
CASSPGGRYQETQYF
>14|TRBV30|TRBJ1-6
CAWSRDRYNSPLHF
>16|TRBV5-1|TRBJ1-2
CASSPLDPGVGYGYTF
>16|TRBV5-5|TRBJ2-4
CASSVGARTGASIQYF
>15|TRBV5-1|TRBJ2-5
CASSSSGTGRETQYF
>16|TRBV5-1|TRBJ2-1
CASSRSSSGPYNEQFF
>14|TRBV6-4|TRBJ2-3
CASSPTGGTDTQYF
>15|TRBV19|TRBJ1-2
CASSPSGTDNYGYTF
>16|TRBV7-9|TRBJ2-5
CSSSLGQGGQQETQYF
>11|TRBV29-1|TRBJ1-4
CSVALNEKLFF
>15|TRBV5-5|TRBJ1-1
CASSLVAGANTEAFF
>17|TRBV21-1|TRBJ2-7
CASSKVSPGHSRDEQYF
>16|TRBV21-1|TRBJ1-2
CASSLSCTGGPGGYTF
>14|TRBV30|TRBJ2-2
CAWKSGVSTGELFF
>15|TRBV6-1|TRBJ1-5
CASSGSRVSNQPQHF
>16|TRBV9|TRBJ2-5
CASSVVGGGAGETQYF
>16|TRBV7-8|TRBJ2-1
CASSPGAGHSYNEQFF
>15|TRBV19|TRBJ2-6
CASSIGTFGANVLTF
>12|TRBV7-9|TRBJ1-6
CASSSGNSPLHF
>14|TRBV30|TRBJ2-7
CAWTRRGALWEQYF
>16|TRBV4-1|TRBJ1-3
CASSPHRGAAGNTIYF
>15|TRBV6-1|TRBJ2-7
CASTTGDARTYEQYF
>14|TRBV7-9|TRBJ1-4
CAGQGAGPNEKLFF
>15|TRBV29-1|TRBJ2-1
CSVEDLKTGEREQFF
>12|TRBV7-8|TRBJ1-1
CASSSWASRAFF
>15|TRBV9|TRBJ2-5
CASSVGLAEKETQYF
>19|TRBV5-1|TRBJ2-2
CASSYATSGSIRVTGELFF
>16|TRBV5-4|TRBJ2-3
CASSIPLAGARNTQYF
>13|TRBV6-1|TRBJ1-2
CASGRTGLYGYTF
>19|TRBV18|TRBJ1-2
CASSPPNSGRGFSSYGYTF
>14|TRBV6-5|TRBJ2-5
CASSYVGGKETQYF
>16|TRBV2|TRBJ2-7
CASGGSTGSLSDEQYF
>15|TRBV7-9|TRBJ2-3
CASSPGGQVIDTQYF
>16|TRBV4-1|TRBJ1-4
CASSGERGALDEKLFF
>15|TRBV7-2|TRBJ1-5
CASSLERGLNQPQHF
>17|TRBV7-2|TRBJ2-7
CASSLPGSGGNNYEQYF
>17|TRBV19|TRBJ2-2
CASSIGLAGANTGELFF
>16|TRBV14|TRBJ2-1
CASSQMGTSGGNEQFF
>15|TRBV4-3|TRBJ2-1
CASSPHLQGFDEQFF
>15|TRBV6-5|NA
CASSTFPPRGGEQYF
>14|TRBV5-1|TRBJ2-4
CASSPGQGWDIQYF